One and the same sample provided the 16 T cell receptor beta chains below, sequenced in a study of blood T cell repertoires in COVID-19. The table came from immunoSEQ multiplex PCR; TCRdb's copy has only in-frame clones and leaves some out. The profile shows under 35,000 clones, about 85% of them singletons. Material for sequencing was peripheral blood. The receptors were gathered from a woman aged 60-75 years with active COVID-19.

The chain employs TRBV6-5 and TRBJ1-1, with D perhaps matching TRBD1 (6 bases). With 0 bases removed from V and 0 bases from J, the gap between germline ends came to 8 bases. This CDR3 contains 15 residues. Per the germline V gene, CDR1 is MNHEY and CDR2 is SVGAGI. DNA for the CDR3: TGTGCCAGCAGTTACTCGAACAGGGTGAACACTGAAGCTTTCTTT. This translates into CASSYSNRVNTEAFF.

The gene calls are TRBV3-1 (or the pseudogene TRBV3-2) and TRBJ2-7; D perhaps matches TRBD2 (6 bases). V lost 4 bases to trimming and J lost 3 bases, with 13 bases between them. Germline V lookup: CDR1 LGHDT, CDR2 YNNKEL (reference sequence). The CDR3 spans 14 residues. Here the CDR3 reads CASSPRDSYYEQYF. CDR3 bases: TGTGCCAGCAGCCCCCGGGACTCATACTACGAGCAGTACTTC.

This clone was seen only once. The rearrangement links TRBV5-4 to TRBJ2-7; a weak D match, TRBD2 (6 bases). The germline V gene has CDR1 SGHNT and CDR2 YYREEE (reference sequence). The CDR3 loop spans 14 amino acids. Deletions cut 3 bases from V and 2 bases from J, with 12 bases between. The CDR3 spells CASSWGGIPYEQYF. Written as DNA, the CDR3 is TGTGCCAGCAGCTGGGGCGGGATCCCCTACGAGCAGTACTTC. The variable domain in full, completed from reference TRBV5-4 and TRBJ2-7, reads ETGVTQSPTHLIKTRGQQVTLRCSSQSGHNTVSWYQQALGQGPQFIFQYYREEENGRGNFPPRFSGLQFPNYSSELNVNALELDDSALYLCASSWGGIPYEQYFGPGTRLTVT.

This chain connects TRBV11-2 to TRBJ2-3; the match to TRBD2 covers 10 bases. The CDR3 sequence is 15 residues long. The trim removed 5 bases at V and 3 bases at J, leaving 5 bases unmatched. Germline CDR1 and CDR2: SGHAT and FQNNGV. The CDR3 nucleotides are TGTGCCAGCAGCCAAGGACTAGCGGAAACAGATACGCAGTATTTT. Its protein is CASSQGLAETDTQYF.

The V call is TRBV15, the J call TRBJ2-1; 7 positions agree with TRBD2. J was trimmed by 10 bases and V by 0 bases; bases with no gene match: 12. The length of the CDR3 is 16 residues. The germline CDR1 and CDR2 sequences are LNHNV and YYDKDF (reference sequence). The CDR3 reads CATSRDPSGTIGEQFF. The CDR3, as DNA: TGTGCCACCAGCAGAGATCCTTCGGGGACTATAGGCGAGCAGTTCTTC.

V usage is TRBV27 and J usage is TRBJ1-1, with 7 bases matching TRBD1. CDR1 MNHEY and CDR2 SMNVEV come from the germline V gene (reference sequence). CDR3 length: 14 amino acids. Trimming took 7 bases from V and 0 from J; bases not matched to a gene: 5. CDR3 region: CASKVTGVNTEAFF. In DNA form, the CDR3 reads TGTGCCAGCAAAGTAACAGGGGTGAACACTGAAGCTTTCTTT.

This clone turned up a few times. The genes are TRBV5-1 and TRBJ1-3, with D maybe TRBD1 (5 bases). Germline lookup yields CDR1 SGHRS and CDR2 YFSETQ. The V end lost 0 bases, the J end lost 7 bases, and 26 bases lay between the germline ends. The CDR3 covers 19 residues. The CDR3 DNA reads as TGCGCCAGCAGCTTGGCGGCAGGGCGCTCTCTAAGGTCGGAGAACACCATATATTTT. As protein: CASSLAAGRSLRSENTIYF.

The rearrangement joins TRBV10-3 to TRBJ2-7; TRBD2 might be the D (6 bases). The V gene's germline CDR1 is ENHRY and CDR2 SYGVKD. The CDR3 has 16 amino acids. V lost 2 bases and J lost 2, with 16 bases in between. The DNA of the CDR3 is TGTGCCATCAGTGAGGGAGGGGACCGCGCCACCTACGAGCAGTACTTC. This encodes CAISEGGDRATYEQYF.

This clone has only a few counts. A read error may account for a junction end that differs from germline. The chain joins TRBV7-3 to TRBJ1-2; D might be TRBD1 (6 bases). Germline lookup yields CDR1 SGHTA and CDR2 FQGTGA. There are 15 residues in the CDR3. CDR3 in amino acids: CASRLMHQGGYGYTF. The DNA of the CDR3 is TGTGCCAGCAGATTAATGCATCAAGGGGGCTATGGCTACACCTTC.

The chain is built from TRBV5-1 and TRBJ2-7, with D unclear. Looked up from germline, CDR1 is SGHRS and CDR2 is YFSETQ. CDR3 length: 13 residues. V was trimmed by 0 bases and J by 0 bases, leaving 4 bases between them. CDR3 sequence (DNA): TGCGCCAGCAGCTTGGACAACTCCTACGAGCAGTACTTC. Its translation is CASSLDNSYEQYF.

The chain has TRBV5-1 and TRBJ1-2; D gene unclear. With 5 bases removed from V and 7 bases from J, the gap between germline ends came to 21 bases. The CDR3 totals 15 residues. CDR1 and CDR2 from the germline V gene are SGHRS and YFSETQ. In DNA form, the CDR3 reads TGCGCCAGCAGTGCTAATCCGGGAATAGAACGTGGCTACACCTTC. Its translation: CASSANPGIERGYTF.

The rearrangement uses TRBV7-9 and TRBJ1-1, with a possible D match to TRBD1 (6 bases). Trimming stripped 5 bases from V and 10 bases from J, with 17 bases between. Germline V CDR1 and CDR2: SEHNR, FQNEAQ (reference sequence). CDR3 length equals 13 residues. The CDR3 region is CASSPLGQTGAFF. The CDR3 DNA is TGTGCCAGCAGCCCCCTGGGGCAGACAGGAGCTTTCTTT.

This clone turned up a few times. This sequence joins TRBV10-1 and TRBJ2-2, with D perhaps TRBD2 (5 bases). In germline, CDR1 is WNHNN, CDR2 SYGVQD (reference sequence). Trimming removed 8 bases at V and 1 base at J, with 8 bases between. The CDR3 has 13 residues. The CDR3 protein is CASRRGNTGELFF. The CDR3 bases are TGCGCCAGCCGACGGGGGAACACCGGGGAGCTGTTTTTT.

In DNA form, the CDR3 reads TGTGCCAGCAGCTTAACAGGGAGAGCCTACGAGCAGTACTTC. Translated: CASSLTGRAYEQYF. This chain connects TRBV7-9 to TRBJ2-7; D possibly corresponds to TRBD1 (6 bases). The V gene lost 2 bases and the J gene lost 2 bases, with 10 bases spanning the gap. The CDR3 consists of 14 residues. CDR1 is SEHNR and CDR2 is FQNEAQ in the germline V gene (reference sequence).

J is TRBJ1-6 and V is TRBV19, with TRBD1 matching 11 bases. V lost 6 bases and J lost 7; bases outside the gene matches: 5. CDR1 and CDR2 (germline): LNHDA, SQIVND (reference sequence). The CDR3 spans 15 residues. The CDR3 here is CASRPGTGGNSPLHF. CDR3 nucleotides: TGTGCCAGTAGGCCCGGGACAGGGGGGAATTCACCCCTCCACTTT.

The DNA of the CDR3 is TGTGCCAGCAGCTTCGACCGGCGGGGCCCAGACTCTGGAAACACCATATATTTT. Translating it yields CASSFDRRGPDSGNTIYF. The gene calls are TRBV11-3 and TRBJ1-3; D may be TRBD1 (5 bases). V was cut by 3 bases and J by 0 bases, with 18 bases left in between. CDR1 is SGHNT, CDR2 YENEEA, per germline. The CDR3 spans 18 residues.